These 26 T cell receptor beta chains came from one sample sequenced in a study of shared clonotypes between healthy human individuals. TCRdb keeps only in-frame clones here, not all; method: immunoSEQ multiplex PCR. The sample shows about 490,000 clones, almost 80% of them seen only once. Sequencing was carried out using PBMCs. The origin of the receptors is a woman in her forties in good health. Some clones in this sample may be carry-over from other donors' samples.

V gene TRBV11-2 combines with J gene TRBJ1-1, with TRBD1 matching 7 bases. Germline CDR1 SGHAT, CDR2 FQNNGV. The CDR3 is 15 amino acids. V was clipped by 3 bases and J by 8 bases; unmatched bases: 12. The CDR3 spells CASSLGGNRGREAFF. CDR3 coding DNA: TGTGCCAGCAGCTTGGGGGGTAATAGGGGGCGCGAAGCTTTCTTT.

This chain connects TRBV6-6 to TRBJ2-5; no definite D call. CDR3 size: 14 residues. Germline V gene sequence: CDR1 MNHNY, CDR2 SVGAGI (reference sequence). V was pared by 6 bases and J by 5 bases, with 16 bases between. Here the CDR3 reads CASRLRPVGETQYF. The CDR3 DNA is TGTGCCAGCAGACTCAGGCCGGTGGGGGAGACCCAGTACTTC.

V is TRBV10-2 and J is TRBJ2-7; a possible D gene is TRBD2 (6 bases). This CDR3 has 14 residues. V lost 7 bases and J 2 bases, leaving 15 bases between the germline ends. Looked up from germline, CDR1 is WSHSY and CDR2 is SAAADI. CDR3 region: CASKPRGGTYEQYF. CDR3 in DNA: TGCGCCAGCAAACCGCGGGGCGGCACCTACGAGCAGTACTTC.

This chain's CDR3 is CAWSEQGAVVEEKLFF. As DNA, the CDR3 is TGTGCCTGGAGTGAACAGGGGGCGGTTGTTGAGGAAAAACTGTTTTTT. J is TRBJ1-4 and V is TRBV30; 9 positions agree with TRBD1. Germline V lookup: CDR1 GTSNPN, CDR2 SVGIG (reference sequence). CDR3 size: 16 residues. V was pared by 1 base and J by 8 bases, with 11 bases of the junction left unmatched.

The chain couples TRBV7-9 to TRBJ2-7, with 7 bases matching TRBD1. The CDR3 contains 15 residues. V lost 1 base, J lost 2 bases, and 5 bases stayed unmatched. The germline CDR1 and CDR2 sequences are SEHNR and FQNEAQ (reference sequence). The CDR3 spells CASSLGDDRAYEQYF. In nucleotides, the CDR3 is TGTGCCAGCAGCTTAGGCGATGACAGGGCCTACGAGCAGTACTTC.

The rearrangement links TRBV7-9 to TRBJ1-1; no firm D call. With 6 bases removed from V and 4 bases from J, the gap between germline ends came to 12 bases. Germline values: CDR1 SEHNR, CDR2 FQNEAQ (reference sequence). CDR3 length equals 13 residues. CDR3 nucleotide sequence: TGTGCCAGCAGTACCCAAGCCGGCACTGAAGCTTTCTTT. Protein product: CASSTQAGTEAFF.

The chain uses TRBV9 and TRBJ1-1; D perhaps matches TRBD1 (5 bases). The CDR3 contains 14 residues. Germline loops: CDR1 SGDLS, CDR2 YYNGEE. V shed 0 bases and J shed 1 base, with 7 bases lying between them. Here the CDR3 reads CASSVVGGNTEAFF. CDR3 in DNA: TGTGCCAGCAGCGTAGTTGGGGGGAACACTGAAGCTTTCTTT.

CDR3 sequence: CAISGESGTEAFF. The CDR3 region has the DNA TGTGCCATCAGTGGGGAGTCGGGCACTGAAGCTTTCTTT. The chain joins TRBV10-3 to TRBJ1-1; D remains ambiguous. Trimming left V 4 bases short and J 4 bases short, with 10 bases between. Germline V gene data show CDR1 as ENHRY and CDR2 as SYGVKD. The CDR3 covers 13 residues.

The rearrangement uses TRBV11-3 and TRBJ2-5, with 8 bases fitting TRBD2. The CDR3 runs to 14 residues. Germline V gives CDR1 SGHNT, CDR2 YENEEA. Trimming removed 3 bases from V and 5 bases from J; junction bases left unmatched: 5. This CDR3 reads CASSFSREVETQYF. CDR3 coding DNA: TGTGCCAGCAGCTTTTCGCGGGAGGTTGAGACCCAGTACTTC.

The rearrangement uses TRBV6-5 and TRBJ2-7, with a weak D call TRBD2 (5 bases). Deletions cut 3 bases from V and 3 bases from J, with 15 bases between. Germline V gene data show CDR1 as MNHEY and CDR2 as SVGAGI. The CDR3 sequence is 15 residues long. For the CDR3, the DNA is TGTGCCAGCAGTTATGAGGGCAGCACTGGCTACGAGCAGTACTTC. It codes for CASSYEGSTGYEQYF.

The chain joins TRBV2 to TRBJ1-1; unclear D gene. The CDR3 is 13 residues long. Germline lookup yields CDR1 SNHLY and CDR2 FYNNEI. With 6 bases removed from V and 2 bases from J, the gap between germline ends came to 10 bases. CDR3 in amino acids: CASSRTGNTEAFF. CDR3 sequence (DNA): TGTGCCAGCAGCCGGACGGGAAACACTGAAGCTTTCTTT.

This chain links TRBV6-6 with TRBJ1-1; unclear D gene. The CDR3 totals 12 residues. Per germline, CDR1 MNHNY and CDR2 SVGAGI (reference sequence). Trimming left V 2 bases short and J 2 bases short, with 3 bases between. In nucleotides, the CDR3 is TGTGCCAGCAGTTACAGAAACACTGAAGCTTTCTTT. It is translated as CASSYRNTEAFF.

Of note for this clone: One base separates it from a far larger clone, so it is likely a read error. The missing conserved phenylalanine or tryptophan at the end of this CDR3 makes a read error likely. The CDR3 is CASSSHLQGQPQHL. The CDR3 coding sequence is TGTGCCAGCAGCTCCCACTTACAAGGTCAGCCCCAGCATCTT. The chain is built from TRBV6-6 and TRBJ1-5; D gene unclear. V was trimmed by 6 bases and J by 6 bases, leaving 15 bases between them. Germline V lookup: CDR1 MNHNY, CDR2 SVGAGI (reference sequence). The CDR3 sequence is 14 residues long.

This clone has a single count. V and J are TRBV18 and TRBJ2-3; D remains ambiguous. Trimming took off 3 bases at V and 4 bases at J, with 11 bases between the two ends. CDR3 length: 14 residues. The germline gives CDR1 KGHSH, CDR2 LQKENI. CDR3 nucleotide sequence: TGTGCCAGCTCACCGTTTGCTGTTCCAGATACGCAGTATTTT. Protein product: CASSPFAVPDTQYF.

The rearrangement uses TRBV7-3 and TRBJ2-2; D possibly corresponds to TRBD2 (7 bases). Deletions cut 4 bases from V and 6 bases from J, with 12 bases between. The germline V gene encodes CDR1 SGHTA and CDR2 FQGTGA. This CDR3 is 14 amino acids long. CDR3: CASSSGGQPGELFF. The CDR3 DNA follows: TGTGCCAGCAGCTCCGGGGGGCAACCCGGGGAGCTGTTTTTT.

This chain links TRBV7-3 with TRBJ1-5; D gene ambiguous. This CDR3 has 14 amino acids. V lost 6 bases, J lost 5 bases, and 14 bases lay in between. Germline V gene lookup returns CDR1 SGHTA and CDR2 FQGTGA. In DNA form, the CDR3 reads TGTGCCAGCAGGGAGGGAAACCAGGATCAGCCCCAGCATTTT. It codes for CASREGNQDQPQHF.

The chain links TRBV28 to TRBJ2-7; D gene unclear. The V gene's germline CDR1 is MDHEN and CDR2 SYDVKM. V lost 1 base and J 7 bases, leaving 20 bases between the germline ends. The CDR3 contains 16 residues. CDR3 sequence reads: CASSLSGNRPLGEQYF. The CDR3 DNA follows: TGTGCCAGCAGTTTATCAGGAAATAGGCCGCTAGGGGAGCAGTACTTC.

The V and J genes are TRBV14 and TRBJ2-5, with D maybe TRBD2 (7 bases). This CDR3 comprises 18 residues. Trimming took 0 bases from V and 5 from J, leaving 22 bases between them. Germline assignment: CDR1 SGHDN and CDR2 FVKESK. CDR3 sequence (DNA): TGTGCCAGCAGCCAAGATTGGACCGGGGGGCACCAACGGGAGACCCAGTACTTC. This translates into CASSQDWTGGHQRETQYF. Combining the CDR3 with reference TRBV14 and TRBJ2-5 gives the whole variable domain EAGVTQFPSHSVIEKGQTVTLRCDPISGHDNLYWYRRVMGKEIKFLLHFVKESKQDESGMPNNRFLAERTGGTYSTLKVQPAELEDSGVYFCASSQDWTGGHQRETQYFGPGTRLLVL.

This clone was seen a single time. The V call is TRBV29-1, the J call TRBJ1-1; no reliable D call. Germline assignment: CDR1 SQVTM and CDR2 ANQGSEA. Trimming left V 3 bases short and J 4 bases short, with 3 bases between. This CDR3 spans 10 amino acids. DNA for the CDR3: TGCAGCGTTGAGGTCACTGAAGCTTTCTTT. Amino acids: CSVEVTEAFF.

This rearrangement joins TRBV7-6 to TRBJ2-3; D is undetermined. Germline lookup yields CDR1 SGHVS and CDR2 FNYEAQ. Trimming left V 1 base short and J 4 bases short, with 18 bases between. The length of the CDR3 is 17 residues. The CDR3 reads CASSLGSHLGMADTQYF. CDR3 sequence (DNA): TGTGCCAGCAGCTTAGGGTCCCACTTGGGGATGGCAGATACGCAGTATTTT.

This clone showed up just a few times. This chain joins TRBV23-1 and TRBJ1-1; D unresolved. TRBV23-1 falls under the ORF class, with uncertain function. The CDR3 sequence is 14 residues long. The V and J ends lost 4 bases and 1 base respectively, with 10 bases between them. The CDR3, as DNA: TGCGCCAGCAGTCGGCCACCGCCGAACACTGAAGCTTTCTTT. It specifies CASSRPPPNTEAFF.

This clone was observed a few times. The chain combines TRBV2 with TRBJ2-1; D tentatively fits TRBD1 or TRBD2 (5 bases each). The V gene lost 2 bases and the J gene lost 5 bases, with 10 bases spanning the gap. This CDR3 spans 14 amino acids. The germline CDR1 and CDR2 sequences are SNHLY and FYNNEI. The CDR3 is CASSERDGHNEQFF. In nucleotides, the CDR3 is TGTGCCAGCAGTGAACGGGACGGTCACAATGAGCAGTTCTTC. Full variable domain (remainder filled in from reference TRBV2 and TRBJ2-1): EPEVTQTPSHQVTQMGQEVILRCVPISNHLYFYWYRQILGQKVEFLVSFYNNEISEKSEIFDDQFSVERPDGSNFTLKIRSTKLEDSAMYFCASSERDGHNEQFFGPGTRLTVL.

The chain uses TRBV19 and TRBJ1-5; D might be TRBD1 (6 bases). The V end lost 3 bases, the J end lost 6 bases, and 12 bases lay between the germline ends. Germline values: CDR1 LNHDA, CDR2 SQIVND (reference sequence). This CDR3 contains 14 residues. Here the CDR3 reads CASSIGAGAQPQHF. Here the CDR3 DNA reads TGTGCCAGTAGTATTGGGGCAGGGGCTCAGCCCCAGCATTTT. The full variable domain, in which reference TRBV19 and TRBJ1-5 provide the parts outside the CDR3, is DGGITQSPKYLFRKEGQNVTLSCEQNLNHDAMYWYRQDPGQGLRLIYYSQIVNDFQKGDIAEGYSVSREKKESFPLTVTSAQKNPTAFYLCASSIGAGAQPQHFGDGTRLSIL.

This chain joins TRBV5-1 and TRBJ2-7; a weak D match, TRBD1 (6 bases). The V and J ends lost 0 bases and 2 bases respectively, with 15 bases between them. Germline loops: CDR1 SGHRS, CDR2 YFSETQ. The CDR3 contains 16 residues. CDR3 amino acids: CASSLDGQSKAYEQYF. Written as DNA, the CDR3 is TGCGCCAGCAGCTTGGACGGACAGTCTAAGGCCTACGAGCAGTACTTC. The complete variable domain, with remaining parts taken from reference TRBV5-1 and TRBJ2-7, reads KAGVTQTPRYLIKTRGQQVTLSCSPISGHRSVSWYQQTPGQGLQFLFEYFSETQRNKGNFPGRFSGRQFSNSRSEMNVSTLELGDSALYLCASSLDGQSKAYEQYFGPGTRLTVT.

The V gene is TRBV2, the J gene TRBJ1-5, with a weak D call TRBD1 (6 bases). CDR1 SNHLY and CDR2 FYNNEI come from the germline V gene. The germline V and J ends were trimmed by 6 bases and 7 bases, with 19 bases remaining between them. The CDR3 spans 15 residues. The CDR3 nucleotides read TGTGCCAGCAGCGCCCGCTGGGGGGCATTGCAGCCCCAGCATTTT. It encodes CASSARWGALQPQHF.

The CDR3 is CASSKRESADEQYF. The CDR3 bases are TGTGCCAGCAGCAAACGGGAGTCAGCCGACGAGCAGTACTTC. The chain couples TRBV21-1 to TRBJ2-7; TRBD2 is the table's D call and was not checked against the DNA. TRBV21-1 is shown as a pseudogene. The CDR3 extends over 14 amino acids.